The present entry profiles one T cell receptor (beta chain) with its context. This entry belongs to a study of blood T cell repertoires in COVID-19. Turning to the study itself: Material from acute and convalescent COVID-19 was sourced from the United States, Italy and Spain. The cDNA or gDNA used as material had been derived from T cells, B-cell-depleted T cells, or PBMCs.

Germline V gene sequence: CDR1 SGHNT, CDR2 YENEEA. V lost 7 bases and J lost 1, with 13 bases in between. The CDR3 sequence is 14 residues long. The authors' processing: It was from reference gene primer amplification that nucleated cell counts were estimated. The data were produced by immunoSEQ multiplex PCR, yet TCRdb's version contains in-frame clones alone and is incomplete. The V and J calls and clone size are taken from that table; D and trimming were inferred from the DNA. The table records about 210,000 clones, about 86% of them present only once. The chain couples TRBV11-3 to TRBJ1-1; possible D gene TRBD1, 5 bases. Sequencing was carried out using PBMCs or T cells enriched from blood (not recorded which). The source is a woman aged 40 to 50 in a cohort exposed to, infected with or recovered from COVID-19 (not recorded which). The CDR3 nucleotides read TGTGCCAGCAAAACGGGAGGGGCGAACACTGAAGCTTTCTTT. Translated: CASKTGGANTEAFF.